The clone carrying this T cell receptor (beta chain) has just one count. The repertoire was sequenced with immunoSEQ multiplex PCR; TCRdb's copy has only in-frame clones and lacks some. The table has 100,000 to 150,000 clones, about 90% seen once. The sample originates from a study of control samples from healthy donors and cancer patients. The CDR3 totals 17 residues. Germline values: CDR1 SGHTA, CDR2 FQGTGA. V was shortened by 6 bases and J by 5 bases, with 24 bases between the two germline ends. The sequence was obtained from a man in his late teens or twenties in good health. Sequencing used blood. The chain is built from TRBV7-3 and TRBJ2-3; the D gene is possibly TRBD2 (6 bases). CDR3 protein: CASSRTIGGGGVDTQYF. Here the CDR3 DNA reads TGTGCCAGCAGTCGTACCATCGGGGGAGGAGGCGTAGATACGCAGTATTTT.